These 28 T cell receptor beta chains share one sample of origin, sequenced in a study of blood T cells in healthy people across ages. Together with a sample-barcoded 5' primer, a J-beta primer mix was included in a second PCR lasting about 7 to 12 cycles. A single record per CDR3 protein comes from TCRdb applying MiXCR to the 5' RACE reads. The sample records 550,000 to 600,000 distinct CDR3 sequences, 27% being singletons. What was sequenced was blood. These receptors all stem from a woman in her 70s in good health.

Ten or more counts support this clonotype. CDR3 protein: CASSYSDVSEAFF. The CDR3 DNA reads as TGTGCCAGCAGTTACTCAGACGTCTCAGAAGCTTTCTTT. This sequence joins TRBV6-5 and TRBJ1-1; unclear D gene. Germline CDR1 and CDR2: MNHEY and SVGAGI. The CDR3 totals 13 residues. V was shortened by 0 bases and J by 8 bases, with 10 bases between the two germline ends.

This clonotype was counted a few times. This CDR3 reads CASRSTGSGETQYF. CDR3 coding DNA: TGTGCCAGCAGATCGACAGGTTCTGGAGAGACCCAGTACTTC. The chain employs TRBV6-2 or TRBV6-3 and TRBJ2-5, with D possibly being TRBD1 (6 bases). Trimming removed 6 bases at V and 4 bases at J, with 15 bases between. This CDR3 comprises 14 residues. Germline V gives CDR1 MNHEY, CDR2 SVGEGT.

The gene calls are TRBV20-1 and TRBJ2-7; 7 bases line up with TRBD2. The germline V gene has CDR1 DFQATT and CDR2 SNEGSKA (reference sequence). Germline trimming cut 7 bases from V and 3 bases from J; bases unmatched to any gene: 6. This CDR3 spans 12 amino acids. CDR3 bases: TGCAGTGTTACCGGGACTAACTACGAGCAGTACTTC. It encodes CSVTGTNYEQYF.

The V and J genes are TRBV3-1 and TRBJ2-2; no definite D call. The germline V gene has CDR1 LGHDT and CDR2 YNNKEL (reference sequence). The CDR3 totals 14 residues. Trimming took off 2 bases at V and 4 bases at J, with 8 bases between the two ends. CDR3 coding DNA: TGTGCCAGCAGCCAATCCTGGCCCACCGGGGAGCTGTTTTTT. Translating it yields CASSQSWPTGELFF.

The genes are TRBV21-1 and TRBJ1-2; the DNA was not used to check the table's D call, TRBD1. TRBV21-1 is listed as a pseudogene. This CDR3 has 16 residues. This CDR3 is CASSKMGKATNYGYTF. For the CDR3, the DNA is TGTGCCAGCAGCAAAATGGGAAAGGCCACTAACTATGGCTACACCTTC.

This chain joins TRBV27 and TRBJ2-5; 7 nucleotides agree with TRBD2. J was trimmed by 1 base and V by 5 bases; bases with no gene match: 7. The CDR3 has 15 amino acids. Germline CDR1 reads MNHEY; CDR2 reads SMNVEV (reference sequence). The CDR3: CASSPRLAGQETQYF. The CDR3 DNA is TGTGCCAGCAGTCCCCGACTAGCCGGCCAAGAGACCCAGTACTTC.

V is TRBV6-2 or TRBV6-3 and J is TRBJ2-3; D not resolved. Trimming pared 0 bases from V and 2 bases from J, leaving 12 bases between. The germline gives CDR1 MNHEY, CDR2 SVGEGT. This CDR3 has 16 residues. CDR3 sequence reads: CASSYSSSGYTDTQYF. The CDR3 nucleotides are TGTGCCAGCAGTTACTCAAGCTCCGGGTACACAGATACGCAGTATTTT.

The V call is TRBV9, the J call TRBJ1-2; D uncertain. The CDR3 is 13 amino acids. V lost 2 bases to trimming and J lost 1 base, with 6 bases between them. Germline assignment: CDR1 SGDLS and CDR2 YYNGEE. The CDR3 bases are TGTGCCAGCAGCGTCGAGGTTAACTATGGCTACACCTTC. Its translation is CASSVEVNYGYTF.

This chain connects TRBV20-1 to TRBJ2-3; D unresolved. The CDR3 loop spans 11 amino acids. CDR1 and CDR2 (germline): DFQATT, SNEGSKA (reference sequence). Trimming removed 5 bases from V and 4 bases from J, with 7 bases in between. In DNA, the CDR3 is TGCAGTGCTCGAAGGGCAGATACGCAGTATTTT. Protein sequence: CSARRADTQYF.

This clonotype was counted between two and nine times. The chain joins TRBV6-5 to TRBJ1-1; 9 bases are a match to TRBD1. Germline V CDR1 and CDR2: MNHEY, SVGAGI. This CDR3 comprises 16 residues. V lost 2 bases to trimming and J lost 6 bases; unmatched junction nucleotides: 10. The CDR3 reads CASSYLPGQGRAEAFF. The CDR3 bases are TGTGCCAGCAGTTACCTACCGGGACAGGGTAGGGCTGAAGCTTTCTTT.

V gene TRBV7-2 combines with J gene TRBJ1-1; D call uncertain. The germline V gene has CDR1 SGHTA and CDR2 FQGNSA. Trimming pared 1 base from V and 12 bases from J, leaving 15 bases between. The CDR3 is made up of 13 amino acids. The CDR3 sequence is CASSLDERMGTFF. CDR3 in DNA: TGTGCCAGCAGCTTAGATGAGAGGATGGGAACTTTCTTT.

The chain links TRBV9 to TRBJ2-5, with D possibly matching TRBD2 (5 bases). Germline loops: CDR1 SGDLS, CDR2 YYNGEE. The length of the CDR3 is 13 residues. Trimming removed 2 bases at V and 1 base at J, with 6 bases between. The CDR3 region has the DNA TGTGCCAGCAGCGTCCGGGGCCAAGAGACCCAGTACTTC. Protein sequence: CASSVRGQETQYF.

The V call is TRBV12-3 or TRBV12-4, the J call TRBJ1-5; maybe TRBD1 (5 bases). This CDR3 region has 15 residues. The V and J ends lost 3 bases and 2 bases respectively, with 11 bases between them. The CDR3 spells CASSFSGLGNQPQHF. CDR3 DNA sequence: TGTGCCAGCAGTTTTTCAGGGTTGGGCAATCAGCCCCAGCATTTT.

This clonotype was counted only a few times. The V and J genes are TRBV7-9 and TRBJ1-4, with 7 bases aligning to TRBD1. CDR3 length: 14 residues. The V and J ends lost 4 bases and 8 bases, in that order; junction bases with no gene match: 7. Germline V CDR1 and CDR2: SEHNR, FQNEAQ (reference sequence). The CDR3 DNA sequence: TGTGCCAGCAGCTCGGGACAGTCATTCGAAAAACTGTTTTTT. Amino acids: CASSSGQSFEKLFF. The complete variable domain, with remaining parts taken from reference TRBV7-9 and TRBJ1-4, reads DTGVSQNPRHKITKRGQNVTFRCDPISEHNRLYWYRQTLGQGPEFLTYFQNEAQLEKSRLLSDRFSAERPKGSFSTLEIQRTEQGDSAMYLCASSSGQSFEKLFFGSGTQLSVL.

This sequence joins TRBV12-3 or TRBV12-4 and TRBJ2-2, with a possible D match to TRBD1 (5 bases). The germline V and J ends were trimmed by 6 bases and 1 base, with 6 bases remaining between them. The CDR3 is made up of 13 amino acids. CDR3 protein: CASRDRNTGELFF. The CDR3, as DNA: TGTGCCAGCAGAGACAGGAACACCGGGGAGCTGTTTTTT.

A note on this clonotype: The junction differs from germline at one of its ends, possibly a read error. The chain employs TRBV12-3 or TRBV12-4 and TRBJ2-1, with D perhaps matching TRBD2 (5 bases). This CDR3 is built from 14 residues. The CDR3 DNA reads as TGTGTCAGCAGTTTAGGGCAGAACTGGGAGGAGCAGTTCTTC. Translating gives CVSSLGQNWEEQFF.

This clonotype has more than one count but fewer than ten. The chain has TRBV7-2 and TRBJ1-1, with D maybe TRBD1 (6 bases). Looked up from germline, CDR1 is SGHTA and CDR2 is FQGNSA. The CDR3 loop spans 12 amino acids. V gave up 5 bases and J gave up 8 bases, with 12 bases separating them. Here the CDR3 reads CASSPVGGEAFF. The CDR3 region has the DNA TGTGCCAGCAGCCCAGTGGGGGGCGAAGCTTTCTTT. Looking up the rest from reference TRBV7-2 and TRBJ1-1 gives the full variable domain: GAGVSQSPSNKVTEKGKDVELRCDPISGHTALYWYRQSLGQGLEFLIYFQGNSAPDKSGLPSDRFSAERTGGSVSTLTIQRTQQEDSAVYLCASSPVGGEAFFGQGTRLTVV.

This clonotype appeared a few times. The CDR3 DNA is TGTGCCAGCAGCCTCCAGGGGTACGGCACTGAAGCTTTCTTT. As protein: CASSLQGYGTEAFF. This chain joins TRBV14 and TRBJ1-1, with D possibly being TRBD1 (6 bases). V was clipped by 4 bases and J by 4 bases, with 13 bases between them. In germline, CDR1 is SGHDN, CDR2 FVKESK. CDR3 length: 14 residues.

This clonotype showed up just a few times. V gene TRBV2 combines with J gene TRBJ1-5; TRBD1 might be the D (6 bases). This CDR3 contains 13 residues. With 4 bases removed from V and 5 bases from J, the gap between germline ends came to 9 bases. Germline lookup yields CDR1 SNHLY and CDR2 FYNNEI. Here the CDR3 DNA reads TGTGCCAGCAGTGTAGGGGGGGATCAGCCCCAGCATTTT. It codes for CASSVGGDQPQHF.

The rearrangement links TRBV5-1 to TRBJ1-2, with a weak D call TRBD1 (5 bases). CDR3 length: 13 amino acids. The germline V and J ends were trimmed by 3 bases and 8 bases, with 14 bases remaining between them. Per germline, CDR1 SGHRS and CDR2 YFSETQ. The CDR3: CASSSNGALGYTF. Written as DNA, the CDR3 is TGCGCCAGCAGCTCTAACGGGGCTCTGGGCTACACCTTC.

This sequence joins TRBV20-1 and TRBJ2-1; 7 nucleotides line up with TRBD2. The ends lost 1 base at V and 3 bases at J; junction bases unmatched: 3. This CDR3 has 14 amino acids. The germline CDR1 and CDR2 sequences are DFQATT and SNEGSKA (reference sequence). In DNA, the CDR3 is TGCAGTGCTAGAGGGGCGGGGGTCTACAATGAGCAGTTCTTC. Its translation is CSARGAGVYNEQFF.

This clonotype was found many times. This chain joins TRBV28 and TRBJ2-7; D remains ambiguous. This CDR3 contains 15 residues. Germline CDR1 and CDR2: MDHEN and SYDVKM. V was trimmed by 3 bases and J by 1 base, leaving 13 bases between them. The CDR3 region is CASSLLGDGSYEQYF. The CDR3, as DNA: TGTGCCAGCAGTTTGTTAGGAGACGGTTCCTACGAGCAGTACTTC.

This clonotype was recorded many times. Compared with germline, one end of the junction differs, possibly owing to a read error. The chain uses TRBV12-3 or TRBV12-4 and TRBJ2-2, with a tentative D call TRBD2 (5 bases). The CDR3 runs 14 residues. The CDR3 loop is CASSLALGTGELFF. The CDR3 DNA reads TGTGCCAGCAGCTTAGCGCTTGGGACCGGGGAGCTGTTTTTT.

This chain links TRBV5-4 with TRBJ2-5; 7 bases are a match to TRBD2. CDR3 length: 14 amino acids. V was pared by 4 bases and J by 5 bases, with 8 bases of the junction left unmatched. Germline lookup yields CDR1 SGHNT and CDR2 YYREEE (reference sequence). In DNA form, the CDR3 reads TGTGCCAGCAGCCAAGCAGGACTAGTGGAGACCCAGTACTTC. It encodes CASSQAGLVETQYF.

In this sample, this clonotype turned up many times. V and J are TRBV13 and TRBJ2-3; the D gene could be TRBD1 or TRBD2 (5 bases each). Trimming left V 5 bases short and J 0 bases short, with 9 bases between. The CDR3 is 14 residues long. Germline V CDR1 and CDR2: PRHDT, FYEKMQ (reference sequence). DNA of the CDR3: TGTGCCAGCAGCCGGGGCTTTAGCACAGATACGCAGTATTTT. This codes for CASSRGFSTDTQYF.

The V call is TRBV14, the J call TRBJ1-2; a possible D gene is TRBD1 (6 bases). Trimming cost V 0 bases and J 3 bases, with 11 bases left between them. CDR1 SGHDN and CDR2 FVKESK come from the germline V gene. This CDR3 contains 15 residues. This CDR3 is CASSQDAWTDYGYTF. CDR3 coding DNA: TGTGCCAGCAGCCAAGATGCTTGGACAGACTATGGCTACACCTTC.

Regarding this clonotype: An end of the junction does not agree with germline; a read error may underlie this. The chain joins TRBV4-1 to TRBJ1-4; no clear D. The CDR3 runs 16 residues. Germline CDR1 reads MGHRA; CDR2 reads YSYEKL. CDR3 region: CSSSQGGRTHNEKLFF. The CDR3 nucleotides are TGCTCCAGCAGCCAAGGCGGACGGACCCATAATGAAAAACTGTTTTTT.

On this clonotype itself: At one boundary the junction diverges from the germline segment, which might be a read error. This chain connects TRBV12-3 or TRBV12-4 to TRBJ1-5, with no clear D. The CDR3 has 15 residues. CDR3 DNA sequence: TGTGCCAGCAGTTTTCGGTCCGATAGCAGTCAGCCCCAGCATTTT. It encodes CASSFRSDSSQPQHF.